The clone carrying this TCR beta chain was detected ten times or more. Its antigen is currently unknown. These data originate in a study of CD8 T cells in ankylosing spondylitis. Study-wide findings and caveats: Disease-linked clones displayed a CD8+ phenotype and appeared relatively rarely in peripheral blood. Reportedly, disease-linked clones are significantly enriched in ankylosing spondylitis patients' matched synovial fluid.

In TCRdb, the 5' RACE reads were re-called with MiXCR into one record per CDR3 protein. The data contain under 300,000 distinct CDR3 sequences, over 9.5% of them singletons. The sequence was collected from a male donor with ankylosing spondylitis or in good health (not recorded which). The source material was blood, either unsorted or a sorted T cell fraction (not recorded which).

The CDR3 here is CASSSPLGKAFF. The CDR3 region has the DNA TGTGCCAGCAGCTCCCCTCTAGGCAAAGCTTTCTTT. This sequence joins TRBV11-2 and TRBJ1-1; no clear D. The V end lost 4 bases, the J end lost 9 bases, and 12 bases lay between the germline ends. Germline V gene lookup returns CDR1 SGHAT and CDR2 FQNNGV. The CDR3 runs 12 residues.